This T cell receptor beta chain was observed in a study of T cells in Graves' hyperthyroidism and ophthalmopathy. This clonotype was observed many times. What it binds is not known. General study findings and limits: The model predicted ophthalmopathy a median roughly 6.5 months before onset. Also found in blood were most expanded thyroid clonotypes above 0.001. Patients with ophthalmopathy were separated from those with stable hyperthyroidism by a 13 V-J model.

Using RNA transcripts as the source, TCR beta CDR3 regions were amplified. The TCR CDR3 first-round RT-PCR relied on the HTBI primer set. TCRdb reprocessed the multiplex PCR reads via MiXCR and lists one record per CDR3 protein. The sample has a few hundred thousand distinct CDR3 sequences, around 14% seen once; the top ten hold around a third. Looked up from germline, CDR1 is GTSNPN and CDR2 is SVGIG (reference sequence). The trim removed 2 bases at V and 0 bases at J, leaving 2 bases unmatched. The CDR3 spans 14 residues. The clonotype was recovered from a woman in her 30s with Graves' hyperthyroidism. Sequencing was carried out using blood. The gene calls are TRBV30 and TRBJ1-1, with TRBD1 matching over 8 bases. The CDR3 region is CAWSWTGLNTEAFF. The CDR3 nucleotides read TGTGCCTGGAGTTGGACAGGGCTGAACACTGAAGCTTTCTTT.